The entry that follows covers one T cell receptor beta chain sequence. The germline V gene has CDR1 GTSNPN and CDR2 SVGIG (reference sequence). V lost 2 bases and J lost 7; bases outside the gene matches: 7. There are 15 residues in the CDR3. Using immunoSEQ multiplex PCR, the repertoire was profiled, and TCRdb retains in-frame clones only, with some absent. The table has roughly 100,000 clones, 89% seen once; the top ten hold over 35%. This entry comes from a study of T cell responses to AZD1222 COVID-19 vaccine. The sample was peripheral blood, taken 28 days after the second AZD1222 dose. The sequence was obtained from an adult who received the AZD1222 COVID-19 vaccine. The chain is built from TRBV30 and TRBJ2-1; TRBD2 matches 11 bases. This CDR3 reads CAWSQALAGGNEQFF. The CDR3 DNA reads TGTGCCTGGAGTCAAGCGCTAGCGGGAGGTAATGAGCAGTTCTTC.